This TCR beta chain was documented in a study of blood T cells in healthy people across ages. Primers used in a second PCR of roughly 6 to 12 cycles were a sample-barcoded 5' primer and a J-beta primer mix. Every single cDNA molecule received a tag from a template-switch adaptor with 12 random nucleotides. MiXCR, applied by TCRdb to the 5' RACE reads, yields one record per CDR3 protein. The sample contains roughly 1.5 million distinct CDR3 sequences, about 42% of which appear only once. There are a few counts of this clonotype. Antigen: not known. Study-wide results and caveats: Diversity was estimated from one million T cells, and these estimates were considered underestimates. Per million T cells, the diversity of TCR beta decreased roughly linearly as age advanced. Leaving the PBMCs unsorted stopped any conclusive comparison of naive versus antigen-experienced cells.

The length of the CDR3 is 13 residues. The V end lost 8 bases, the J end lost 4 bases, and 14 bases lay between the germline ends. From germline, CDR1 is MNHEY and CDR2 SMNVEV (reference sequence). The sample was blood. This chain joins TRBV27 and TRBJ2-5, with D unresolved. This TCR came from a woman aged 18-29 years in good health. As DNA, the CDR3 is TGTGCCAGCCGACTCCTACCCTTAGAGACCCAGTACTTC. Translated, it gives CASRLLPLETQYF.